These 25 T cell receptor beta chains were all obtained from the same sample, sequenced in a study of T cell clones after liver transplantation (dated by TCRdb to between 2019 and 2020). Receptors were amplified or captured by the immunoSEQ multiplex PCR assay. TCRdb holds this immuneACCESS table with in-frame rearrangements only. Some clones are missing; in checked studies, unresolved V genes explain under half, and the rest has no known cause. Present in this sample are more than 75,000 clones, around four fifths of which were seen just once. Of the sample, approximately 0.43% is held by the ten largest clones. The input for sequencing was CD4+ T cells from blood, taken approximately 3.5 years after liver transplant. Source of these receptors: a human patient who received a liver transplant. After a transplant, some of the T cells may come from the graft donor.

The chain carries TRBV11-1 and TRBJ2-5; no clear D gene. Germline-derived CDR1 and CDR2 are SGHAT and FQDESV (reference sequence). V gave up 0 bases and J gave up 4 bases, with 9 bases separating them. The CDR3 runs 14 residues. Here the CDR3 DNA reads TGTGCCAGCAGCTTAGCGTTGGATGTAGAGACCCAGTACTTC. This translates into CASSLALDVETQYF.

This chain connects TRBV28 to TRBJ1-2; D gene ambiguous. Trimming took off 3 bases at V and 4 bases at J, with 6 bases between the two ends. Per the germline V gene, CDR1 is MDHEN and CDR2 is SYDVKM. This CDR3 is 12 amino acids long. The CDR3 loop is CASSLGSYGYTF. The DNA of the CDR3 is TGTGCCAGCAGTTTGGGCAGCTATGGCTACACCTTC.

In nucleotides, the CDR3 is TGTGCCAGCAGCAAATCCGGGACAGGCGAGCAGTACTTC. Protein sequence: CASSKSGTGEQYF. The rearrangement links TRBV5-6 to TRBJ2-7; TRBD1 agrees at 8 bases. The germline gives CDR1 SGHDT, CDR2 YYEEEE. CDR3 length: 13 amino acids. V shed 4 bases and J 6 bases; nucleotides not matched to a gene: 6.

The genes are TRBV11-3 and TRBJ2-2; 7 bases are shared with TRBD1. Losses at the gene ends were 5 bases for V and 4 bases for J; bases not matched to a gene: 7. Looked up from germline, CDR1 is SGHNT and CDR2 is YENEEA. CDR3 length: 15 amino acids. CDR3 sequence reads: CASSHRAGGTGELFF. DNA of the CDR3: TGTGCCAGCAGCCACCGGGCAGGGGGCACCGGGGAGCTGTTTTTT.

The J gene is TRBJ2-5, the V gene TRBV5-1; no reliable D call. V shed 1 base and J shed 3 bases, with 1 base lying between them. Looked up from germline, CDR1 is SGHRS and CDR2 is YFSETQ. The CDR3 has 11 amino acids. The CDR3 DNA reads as TGCGCCAGCAGCTTGAAAGAGACCCAGTACTTC. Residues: CASSLKETQYF.

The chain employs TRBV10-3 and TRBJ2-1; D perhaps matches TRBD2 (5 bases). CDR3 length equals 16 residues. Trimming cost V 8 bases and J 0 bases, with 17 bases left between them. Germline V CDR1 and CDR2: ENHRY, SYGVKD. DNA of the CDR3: TGTGCCATCGCCCTCCCGGAAGGGAGCTCCTACAATGAGCAGTTCTTC. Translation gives CAIALPEGSSYNEQFF.

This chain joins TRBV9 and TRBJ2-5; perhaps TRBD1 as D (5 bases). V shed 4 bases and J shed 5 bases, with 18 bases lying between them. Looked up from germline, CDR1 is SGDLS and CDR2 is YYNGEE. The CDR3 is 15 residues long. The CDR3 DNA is TGTGCCAGCAGCCCTCAGGGCAGCCTGCTGGAGACCCAGTACTTC. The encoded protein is CASSPQGSLLETQYF.

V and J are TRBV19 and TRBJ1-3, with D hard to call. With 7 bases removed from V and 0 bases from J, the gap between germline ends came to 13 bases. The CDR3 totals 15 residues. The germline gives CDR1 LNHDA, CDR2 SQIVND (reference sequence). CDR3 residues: CASTPRFYSGNTIYF. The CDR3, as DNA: TGTGCCAGTACCCCACGGTTTTACTCTGGAAACACCATATATTTT.

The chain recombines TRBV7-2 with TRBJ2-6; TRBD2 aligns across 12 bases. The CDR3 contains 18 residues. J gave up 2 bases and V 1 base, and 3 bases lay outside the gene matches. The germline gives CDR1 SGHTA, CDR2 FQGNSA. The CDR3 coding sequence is TGTGCCAGCAGCTTAGGGCTAGCGGGAGGGGCTGGGGCCAACGTCCTGACTTTC. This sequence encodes CASSLGLAGGAGANVLTF.

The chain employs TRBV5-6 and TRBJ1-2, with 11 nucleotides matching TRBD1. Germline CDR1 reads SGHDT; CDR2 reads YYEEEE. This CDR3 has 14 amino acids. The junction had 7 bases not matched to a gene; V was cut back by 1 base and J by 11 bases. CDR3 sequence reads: CASSLKDRGLSYTF. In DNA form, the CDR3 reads TGTGCCAGCAGCTTGAAGGACAGGGGGCTTTCTTACACCTTC.

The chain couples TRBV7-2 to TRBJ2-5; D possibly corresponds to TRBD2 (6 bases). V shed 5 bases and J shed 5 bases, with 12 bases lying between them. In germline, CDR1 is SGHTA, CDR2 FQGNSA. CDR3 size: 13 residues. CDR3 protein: CASSPRGMETQYF. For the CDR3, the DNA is TGTGCCAGCAGCCCCCGGGGGATGGAGACCCAGTACTTC.

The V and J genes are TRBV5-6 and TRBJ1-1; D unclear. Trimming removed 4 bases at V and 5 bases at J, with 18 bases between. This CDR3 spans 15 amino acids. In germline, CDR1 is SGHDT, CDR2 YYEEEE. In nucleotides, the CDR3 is TGTGCCAGCAGCCCGGTTGGAGGTCTCGGTACTGAAGCTTTCTTT. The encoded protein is CASSPVGGLGTEAFF.

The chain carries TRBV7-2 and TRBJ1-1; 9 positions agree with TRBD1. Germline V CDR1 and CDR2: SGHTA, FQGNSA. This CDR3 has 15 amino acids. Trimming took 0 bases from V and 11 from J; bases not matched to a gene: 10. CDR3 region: CASSLARDRVSWAFF. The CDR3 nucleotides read TGTGCCAGCAGCTTAGCGCGGGACAGGGTCTCGTGGGCTTTCTTT. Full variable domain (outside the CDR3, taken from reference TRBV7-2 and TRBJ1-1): GAGVSQSPSNKVTEKGKDVELRCDPISGHTALYWYRQSLGQGLEFLIYFQGNSAPDKSGLPSDRFSAERTGGSVSTLTIQRTQQEDSAVYLCASSLARDRVSWAFFGQGTRLTVV.

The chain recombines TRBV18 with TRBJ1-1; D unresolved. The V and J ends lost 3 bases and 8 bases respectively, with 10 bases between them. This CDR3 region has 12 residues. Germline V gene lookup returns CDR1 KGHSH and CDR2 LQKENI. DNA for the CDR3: TGTGCCAGCTCACCCCAGACAAAAGAAGCTTTCTTT. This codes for CASSPQTKEAFF.

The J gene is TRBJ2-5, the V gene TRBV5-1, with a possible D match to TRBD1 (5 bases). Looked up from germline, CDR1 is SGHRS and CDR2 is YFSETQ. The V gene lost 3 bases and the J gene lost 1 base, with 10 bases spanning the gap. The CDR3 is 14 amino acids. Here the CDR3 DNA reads TGCGCCAGCAGCTCCCAGGGCTTCCAAGAGACCCAGTACTTC. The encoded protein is CASSSQGFQETQYF.

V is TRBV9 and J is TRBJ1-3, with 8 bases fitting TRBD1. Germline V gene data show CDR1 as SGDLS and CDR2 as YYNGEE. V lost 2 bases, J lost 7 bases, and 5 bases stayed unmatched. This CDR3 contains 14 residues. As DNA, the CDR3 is TGTGCCAGCAGCGTCACAGGGGGTAGGAACACCATATATTTT. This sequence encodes CASSVTGGRNTIYF.

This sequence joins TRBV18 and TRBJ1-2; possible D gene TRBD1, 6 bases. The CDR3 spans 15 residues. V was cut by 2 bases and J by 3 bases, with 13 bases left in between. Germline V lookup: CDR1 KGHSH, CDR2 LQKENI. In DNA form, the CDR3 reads TGTGCCAGCTCACCATCCCGGGACAACTACTATGGCTACACCTTC. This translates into CASSPSRDNYYGYTF.

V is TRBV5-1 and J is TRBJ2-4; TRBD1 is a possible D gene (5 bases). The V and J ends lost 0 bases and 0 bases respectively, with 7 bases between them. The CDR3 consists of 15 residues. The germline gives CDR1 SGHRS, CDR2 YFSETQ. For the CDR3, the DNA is TGCGCCAGCAGCTTGGGACAGATAGCCAAAAACATTCAGTACTTC. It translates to CASSLGQIAKNIQYF.

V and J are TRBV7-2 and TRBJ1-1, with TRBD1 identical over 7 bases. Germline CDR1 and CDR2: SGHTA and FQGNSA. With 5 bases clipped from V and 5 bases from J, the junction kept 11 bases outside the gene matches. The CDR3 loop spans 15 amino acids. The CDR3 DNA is TGTGCCAGCAGCCCAGGGGGATTTGGAAAGACTGAAGCTTTCTTT. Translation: CASSPGGFGKTEAFF.

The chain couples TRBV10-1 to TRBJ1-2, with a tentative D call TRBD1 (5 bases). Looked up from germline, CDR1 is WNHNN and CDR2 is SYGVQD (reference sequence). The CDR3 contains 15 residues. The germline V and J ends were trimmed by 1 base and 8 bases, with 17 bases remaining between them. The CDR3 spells CASSEYRTGTGGYTF. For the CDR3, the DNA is TGCGCCAGCAGTGAGTATAGGACCGGGACCGGCGGCTACACCTTC.

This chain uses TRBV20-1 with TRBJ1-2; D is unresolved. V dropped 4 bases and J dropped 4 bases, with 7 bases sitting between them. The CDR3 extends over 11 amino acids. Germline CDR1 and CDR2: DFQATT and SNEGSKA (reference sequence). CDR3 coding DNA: TGCAGTGCTACAACCTCCTATGGCTACACCTTC. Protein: CSATTSYGYTF.

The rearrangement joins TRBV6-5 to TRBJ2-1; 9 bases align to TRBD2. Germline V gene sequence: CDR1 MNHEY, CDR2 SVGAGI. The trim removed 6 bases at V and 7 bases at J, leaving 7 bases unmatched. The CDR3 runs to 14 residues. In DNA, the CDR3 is TGTGCCAGCAGCCTAGCGGGAAGCAGGAATGAGCAGTTCTTC. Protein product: CASSLAGSRNEQFF.

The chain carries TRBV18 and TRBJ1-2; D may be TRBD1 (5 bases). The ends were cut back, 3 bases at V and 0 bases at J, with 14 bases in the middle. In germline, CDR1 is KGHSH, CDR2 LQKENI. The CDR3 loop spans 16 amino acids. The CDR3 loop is CASSPAAGLANYGYTF. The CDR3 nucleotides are TGTGCCAGCTCACCCGCGGCAGGGTTAGCTAACTATGGCTACACCTTC.

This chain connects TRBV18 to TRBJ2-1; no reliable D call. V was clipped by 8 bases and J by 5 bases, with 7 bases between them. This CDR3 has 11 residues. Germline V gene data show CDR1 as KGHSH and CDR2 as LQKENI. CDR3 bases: TGTGCCAGCCTACTTAACAATGAGCAGTTCTTC. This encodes CASLLNNEQFF.

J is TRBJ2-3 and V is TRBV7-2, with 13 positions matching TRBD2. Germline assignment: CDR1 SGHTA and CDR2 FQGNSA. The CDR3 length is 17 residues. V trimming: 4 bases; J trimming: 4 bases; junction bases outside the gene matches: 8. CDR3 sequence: CASSSFRLAGGPDTQYF. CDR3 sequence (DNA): TGTGCCAGCAGCTCATTCAGACTAGCGGGAGGCCCAGATACGCAGTATTTT.